Shown below are 10 T cell receptor beta chains from a single sample sequenced in a study of T-cell memory formation after mild COVID-19. MiXCR was run by TCRdb on the 5' RACE reads, yielding one entry per CDR3 protein. The sample includes fewer than 450,000 distinct CDR3 sequences, 20% to 25% of them seen just once. Sample: PBMCs or a T cell subset sorted from them (not recorded which). Receptor source: an adult woman who had mild COVID-19 (a few samples of this study predate the infection). Cell type and time point are not known.

This clonotype was detected a few times. This chain connects TRBV20-1 to TRBJ2-3; 13 bases fit TRBD2. From germline, CDR1 is DFQATT and CDR2 SNEGSKA (reference sequence). The CDR3 totals 16 residues. The CDR3 reads CSCRRLAGGITDTQYF. CDR3 sequence (DNA): TGCAGCTGCCGTAGACTAGCGGGAGGAATCACAGATACGCAGTATTTT.

The CDR3 reads CASNLAGTRETQYF. DNA for the CDR3: TGTGCCAGCAATCTAGCGGGTACCCGGGAGACCCAGTACTTC. This rearrangement joins TRBV12-3 or TRBV12-4 to TRBJ2-5, with 8 bases aligning to TRBD2. Trimming took 7 bases from V and 5 from J; bases not matched to a gene: 9. CDR3 length: 14 residues.

The chain is built from TRBV5-1 and TRBJ1-1, with D unclear. The CDR3 spans 15 residues. The germline V and J ends were trimmed by 0 bases and 1 base, with 10 bases remaining between them. The germline V gene has CDR1 SGHRS and CDR2 YFSETQ. The CDR3 nucleotides read TGCGCCAGCAGCTTGGATGCAGTTCCGAACACTGAAGCTTTCTTT. This sequence encodes CASSLDAVPNTEAFF.

This clonotype was recorded at least ten times. The CDR3, as DNA: TGCGCCAGCAGCTTATCAGGTTTGGCCGGGGAGCTGTTTTTT. Amino acid sequence: CASSLSGLAGELFF. V and J are TRBV5-1 and TRBJ2-2, with D hard to call. Trimming took off 2 bases at V and 6 bases at J, with 11 bases between the two ends. Looked up from germline, CDR1 is SGHRS and CDR2 is YFSETQ. The CDR3 runs 14 residues. The entire variable domain, with the rest obtained from reference TRBV5-1 and TRBJ2-2, is as follows: KAGVTQTPRYLIKTRGQQVTLSCSPISGHRSVSWYQQTPGQGLQFLFEYFSETQRNKGNFPGRFSGRQFSNSRSEMNVSTLELGDSALYLCASSLSGLAGELFFGEGSRLTVL.

The gene calls are TRBV12-3 or TRBV12-4 and TRBJ1-2, with a weak D call TRBD1 (5 bases). V was cut by 5 bases and J by 7 bases, with 11 bases left in between. CDR3 length: 12 amino acids. CDR3 region: CASSLGGLGYTF. The CDR3 DNA sequence: TGTGCCAGCAGTCTGGGGGGTCTTGGCTACACCTTC.

This clonotype occurred many times. The chain recombines TRBV29-1 with TRBJ1-2, with TRBD1 as a possible D gene (6 bases). This CDR3 comprises 12 residues. The germline V gene has CDR1 SQVTM and CDR2 ANQGSEA. V was shortened by 8 bases and J by 4 bases, with 14 bases between the two germline ends. CDR3 DNA sequence: TGCAGCATACAGGGAATAGGCTATGGCTACACCTTC. Encoded protein: CSIQGIGYGYTF.

This chain uses TRBV18 with TRBJ2-7, with D tentatively TRBD1 or TRBD2 (5 bases each). CDR1 is KGHSH and CDR2 is LQKENI in the germline V gene. This CDR3 is built from 15 residues. V lost 3 bases and J lost 1, with 13 bases in between. The CDR3 coding sequence is TGTGCCAGCTCACCTACTGGGGGTGTATCCTACGAGCAGTACTTC. Its protein product is CASSPTGGVSYEQYF. The variable domain in full, completed from reference TRBV18 and TRBJ2-7, reads NAGVMQNPRHLVRRRGQEARLRCSPMKGHSHVYWYRQLPEEGLKFMVYLQKENIIDESGMPKERFSAEFPKEGPSILRIQQVVRGDSAAYFCASSPTGGVSYEQYFGPGTRLTVT.

This clonotype was seen many times. V is TRBV20-1 and J is TRBJ2-3; D not certain. This CDR3 has 13 amino acids. The germline gives CDR1 DFQATT, CDR2 SNEGSKA (reference sequence). Trimming pared 2 bases from V and 6 bases from J, leaving 12 bases between. The CDR3 region is CSARKENADTQYF. DNA of the CDR3: TGCAGTGCTAGAAAAGAAAATGCCGATACGCAGTATTTT.

This clonotype was detected only a few times. The chain employs TRBV11-2 and TRBJ1-1; a weak D match, TRBD1 (5 bases). V gave up 4 bases and J gave up 6 bases, with 12 bases separating them. In germline, CDR1 is SGHAT, CDR2 FQNNGV. The CDR3 extends over 13 amino acids. The CDR3 region has the DNA TGTGCCAGCAGCTCCGACAGATACTCTGAAGCTTTCTTT. It is translated as CASSSDRYSEAFF.

The rearrangement uses TRBV6-6 and TRBJ2-2; no reliable D call. This CDR3 has 16 residues. V shed 0 bases and J shed 1 base, with 9 bases lying between them. Germline CDR1 is MNHNY and CDR2 is SVGAGI (reference sequence). The CDR3, as DNA: TGTGCCAGCAGTTACTCGTATCCAGGGAACACCGGGGAGCTGTTTTTT. Its translation: CASSYSYPGNTGELFF.